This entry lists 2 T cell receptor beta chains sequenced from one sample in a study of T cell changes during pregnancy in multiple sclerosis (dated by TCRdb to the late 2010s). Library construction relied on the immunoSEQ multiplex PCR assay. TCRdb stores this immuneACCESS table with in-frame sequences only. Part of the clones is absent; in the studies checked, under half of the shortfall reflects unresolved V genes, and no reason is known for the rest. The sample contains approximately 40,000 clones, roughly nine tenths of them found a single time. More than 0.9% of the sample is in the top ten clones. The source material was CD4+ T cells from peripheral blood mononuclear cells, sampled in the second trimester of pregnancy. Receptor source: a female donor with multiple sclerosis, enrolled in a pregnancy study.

CDR3 DNA: TGTGCCAGAAGAAGTAGCGGGAGCCGCACCGGGGAGCTGTTTTTT. Its translation is CARRSSGSRTGELFF. V usage is TRBV5-3 and J usage is TRBJ2-2, with 9 bases aligning to TRBD2. TRBV5-3 is flagged as an ORF with uncertain function. The CDR3 length is 15 residues. The junction had 6 bases not matched to a gene; V was cut back by 5 bases and J by 4 bases.

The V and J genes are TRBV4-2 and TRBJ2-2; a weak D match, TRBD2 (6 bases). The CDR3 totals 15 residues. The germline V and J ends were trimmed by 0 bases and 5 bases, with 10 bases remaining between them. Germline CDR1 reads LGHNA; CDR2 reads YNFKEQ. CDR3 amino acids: CASSQDWGVTGELFF. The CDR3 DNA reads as TGTGCCAGCAGCCAAGATTGGGGGGTTACCGGGGAGCTGTTTTTT.